This T cell receptor beta chain was recovered during a study of T cell changes during pregnancy in multiple sclerosis. V was shortened by 2 bases and J by 5 bases, with 12 bases between the two germline ends. This CDR3 comprises 14 residues. Germline V gene data show CDR1 as LNHNV and CDR2 as YYDKDF (reference sequence). Repertoires were generated with immunoSEQ multiplex PCR, while TCRdb's copy carries only in-frame clones and drops some. Of under 110,000 clones listed, less than 95% are singletons. The gene calls are TRBV15 and TRBJ1-1, with D perhaps TRBD1 (6 bases). The sequencing here drew on peripheral blood, taken before pregnancy. The source is a female donor with multiple sclerosis, enrolled in a pregnancy study. This CDR3 reads CATSRPDQGTEAFF. For the CDR3, the DNA is TGTGCCACCAGCAGACCAGATCAGGGGACTGAAGCTTTCTTT.